This T cell receptor (beta chain) comes out of a study of tumor-infiltrating lymphocytes in primary liver carcinoma. This CDR3 is 13 amino acids long. Germline V CDR1 and CDR2: SEHNR, FQNEAQ (reference sequence). The authors made TCR beta cDNA from around 500 ng total RNA with a constant-region primer. Three nested multiplex PCR rounds of slightly modified ARM-PCR generated TCR beta libraries. The first two PCR rounds, roughly 9 cycles each, used TRBV1-TRBV30 forward primers and a C-beta reverse primer. TCRdb itself ran the multiplex PCR reads through MiXCR, one entry per CDR3 protein. The sample holds 20,000 to 25,000 distinct CDR3 sequences; around 79% are singletons and the top ten take about 40%. Findings of the study overall: Researchers report that only about 7.5-25% of top clones turned up in all five tumor regions.

As to this clonotype: The antigen is not known.

For each extraction, RNA and DNA were obtained together from roughly 20-30 mg of unsorted bulk tissue. Tumors were each sampled at five separate regions. This TCR was recovered from a woman aged 25 to 39 with primary liver carcinoma and hepatitis B virus infection. This sequence joins TRBV7-9 and TRBJ2-7; the D gene is possibly TRBD2 (6 bases). Sequenced input: liver tumor tissue from sampling region 1. The sample's subset: tumor region T1, superior pole. The CDR3 is CASCRTTTYEQYF. DNA of the CDR3: TGTGCTAGCTGCCGGACTACAACCTACGAGCAGTACTTC.